This TCR beta chain was sequenced during a study of T cell changes during pregnancy in multiple sclerosis. This CDR3 has 14 amino acids. From germline, CDR1 is MRHNA and CDR2 SNTAGT. Trimming removed 4 bases from V and 3 bases from J; junction bases left unmatched: 0. Using immunoSEQ multiplex PCR, the repertoire was profiled, and TCRdb retains in-frame clones only, with some absent. The repertoire holds 60,000 or so clones, with about nine tenths as singletons. This chain joins TRBV6-4 and TRBJ2-2; 9 bases are a match to TRBD1. The sequencing used peripheral blood, collected in the first trimester of pregnancy. This sequence originates from a female donor in good health, enrolled as a control in a pregnancy study. The CDR3 reads CASSGQGDTGELFF. The CDR3 nucleotides read TGTGCCAGCAGTGGACAGGGGGACACCGGGGAGCTGTTTTTT.